The T cell receptor beta chain under discussion was sequenced for a study of PD-L1 blockade in urothelial cancer (dated by TCRdb to 2016 to 2017). For context, the study as a whole: All patients started therapy around 2014 and received atezolizumab 1,200 mg intravenously every 3 weeks. About 85% of the 29 patients were identified as males with urothelial cancer of bladder origin, and a prior smoking history was reported by 18 of 29 patients. Patients had an ECOG performance status of 0 or 1 and had received between 0 and 3 prior chemotherapy regimens. Blood samples were analyzed 3 weeks after the start of treatment (second dose) and 6 weeks after the start of treatment. A median of about 140,000 T cells and approximately 86,000 unique TCRs was obtained from blood samples, and a median clonality of roughly 0.082 was observed. The study was an exploratory multi-omic analysis of somatic, immune and clinical correlates of response to PD-L1 blockade with atezolizumab in urothelial cancer. Pretreatment tumor samples, along with matched peripheral blood collected serially before and after atezolizumab treatment, underwent TCR sequencing. Progression-free survival longer than 6 months counted as durable clinical benefit, and TCR features were additionally tested against both progression-free and overall survival. In the same patients, whole exome sequencing and RNA sequencing of pretreatment tumors were performed in addition to TCR sequencing. About 10 patients achieved durable clinical benefit and some 21 did not. Around 29 patients had pretreatment blood TCR-seq, about 25 had at least one posttreatment blood collection, and about 25 had tumor TCR-seq.

Turning to this clone: Which antigen it targets is not known. No much larger clone is present one base from it, and per-base qualities are unavailable.

The sample's time point, from its label and the paper: peripheral blood 6 weeks after treatment start. The cohort comprised around 30 patients with locally advanced or metastatic urothelial carcinoma treated at Memorial Sloan Kettering on a trial protocol. Peripheral blood mononuclear cells were collected from each patient pretreatment and during treatment, giving between 1 and 8 total time points per patient. The Qiagen DNeasy Blood extraction kit was used to purify genomic DNA from total PBMCs and tumor samples. Collected pretreatment and during treatment, PBMCs were isolated and stored as previously described. Synthetic TCR analog templates were spiked into each PCR so that absolute template abundance could be estimated from read counts. TCRbeta CDR3 regions were amplified from genomic DNA with bias-controlled V and J gene primers using the immunoSEQ assay. Sequencing of rearranged TCRbeta segments was done at approximately 20X coverage. The original pipeline was this. Sequencing errors were corrected by clustering and CDR3s were annotated against IMGT to assign V, D and J genes. Downstream analyses used only productive TCRbeta rearrangements and left out out-of-frame or stop-codon sequences. To compute clonality, Shannon entropy was normalized by the log of the number of unique productive sequences and then subtracted from one. Fisher's exact test with Benjamini-Hochberg correction, using a cutoff of adjusted p below 0.01, was how clones that differed between time points or between blood and tumor were identified. What TCRdb holds here is the immuneACCESS table cut down to in-frame rearrangements. Part of the clones is not present; checked against another copy, under half of the missing clones reflect an unresolved V gene, and the others are unexplained. The D gene and trimming were derived from the DNA, and the V and J assignments and clone size from that table. This sample lists around 40,000 clones; more than 75% were detected once. The biggest ten clones account for 2.6% of the sample.

CDR1 and CDR2, per the germline V gene, are SGHRS and YFSETQ. V and J are trimmed by 0 bases and 4 bases, and the gene matches miss 6 bases of the junction. There are 15 amino acids in the CDR3, from cysteine to phenylalanine inclusive. The retained sequence is limited to the CDR3, 45 bases, with the frame set at the first base. Overall results and qualifications from the work: Patients with durable benefit showed greater expansion of tumor-associated TCR clones in peripheral blood 3 weeks after starting treatment (n = 22, p = 0.022). A pretreatment peripheral blood TCR clonality below the median was linked to improved progression-free and overall survival. Small sample size (n of about 29) and many exploratory analyses mean the results are intended to be hypothesis-generating.

The clonotype comes from a man between 65 and 85 years old with urothelial cancer. The input for sequencing was PBMCs, taken around atezolizumab (anti-PD-L1) treatment. The sequence links TRBV5-1 to TRBJ1-1; TRBD1 matches 7 bases in the middle. The DNA is TGCGCCAGCAGCTTGGTCCAGGGGGTATCCACTGAAGCTTTCTTT. This encodes CASSLVQGVSTEAFF.